This T cell receptor (beta chain) was captured by sequencing in a study of OX40 agonist ivuxolimab in advanced cancers. Turning to the study itself: Anti-PD-1, anti-PD-L1 or anti-CTLA-4 therapy given earlier was allowed, and 40% had some.

Sequenced by immunoSEQ multiplex PCR; TCRdb stores in-frame clones only, minus some. The sample has 50,000 to 75,000 clones; approximately 92% are singletons. CDR1 is SGHAT, CDR2 FQNNGV, per germline. J gave up 4 bases and V 9 bases, and 14 bases lay outside the gene matches. The CDR3 covers 17 residues. If patients had autoimmune disease history or systemic immunosuppression, they were excluded. V is TRBV11-2 and J is TRBJ2-7, with TRBD2 matching 14 bases. The starting material was CD4+ or CD8+ T cells sorted from blood, obtained in a trial of the OX40 agonist ivuxolimab. The sequence came from an adult with an advanced solid tumor such as melanoma, head and neck, liver or kidney cancer. This CDR3 reads CASKGLAGAFLGYEQYF. CDR3 bases: TGTGCCAGTAAGGGACTAGCGGGAGCCTTCCTAGGGTACGAGCAGTACTTC.